Below are 2 T cell receptor beta chains sequenced from a single sample in a study of T cells after yellow fever vaccination. One entry per CDR3 protein results from TCRdb running MiXCR on the 5' RACE reads. The data show hundreds of thousands of distinct CDR3 sequences, around 16% seen once. Specimen: PBMCs, collected less than 6 days after the first yellow fever vaccination. These receptors all stem from a man aged 18 to 35 who received the YFV17D yellow fever vaccine.

This chain connects TRBV6-6 to TRBJ2-7, with 7 bases fitting TRBD1. CDR1 is MNHNY, CDR2 SVGAGI, per germline (reference sequence). This CDR3 is 12 amino acids long. The V segment lost 5 bases and the J segment 6 bases; nucleotides outside the gene matches: 4. The CDR3 loop reads CASSKTGSEQYV. Written as DNA, the CDR3 is TGTGCCAGCAGTAAGACAGGGAGCGAGCAGTACGTC.

The genes are TRBV20-1 and TRBJ1-5; D may be TRBD1 (5 bases). Germline assignment: CDR1 DFQATT and CDR2 SNEGSKA (reference sequence). CDR3 size: 14 residues. Trimming removed 3 bases from V and 9 bases from J, with 18 bases in between. The CDR3 DNA follows: TGCAGTGCTAGGGCTCGGGACGGGACGGGGCCCCAGCATTTT. Its translation: CSARARDGTGPQHF.